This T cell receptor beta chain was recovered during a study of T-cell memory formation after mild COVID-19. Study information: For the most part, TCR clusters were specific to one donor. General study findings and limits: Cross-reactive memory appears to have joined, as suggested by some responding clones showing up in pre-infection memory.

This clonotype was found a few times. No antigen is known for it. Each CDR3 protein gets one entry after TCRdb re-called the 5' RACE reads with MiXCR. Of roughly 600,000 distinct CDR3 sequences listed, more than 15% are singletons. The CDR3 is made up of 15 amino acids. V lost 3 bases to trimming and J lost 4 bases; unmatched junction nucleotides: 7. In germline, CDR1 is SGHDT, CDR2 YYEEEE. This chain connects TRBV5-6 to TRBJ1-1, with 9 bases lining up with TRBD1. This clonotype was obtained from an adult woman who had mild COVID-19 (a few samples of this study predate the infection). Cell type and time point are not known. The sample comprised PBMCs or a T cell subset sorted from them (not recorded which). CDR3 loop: CASSYLGTGTTEAFF. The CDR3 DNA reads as TGTGCCAGCAGCTACCTCGGGACAGGGACCACTGAAGCTTTCTTT.